The 3 T cell receptor beta chains listed next were all sequenced from one sample in a study of blood T cell repertoires in COVID-19. Repertoires were generated with immunoSEQ multiplex PCR, while TCRdb's copy carries only in-frame clones and drops some. The profile shows roughly 220,000 clones, 86% of them singletons. Sequencing was carried out using peripheral blood. The source of these receptors is a woman in her forties or fifties with COVID-19, enrolled during active disease.

There are a few counts of this clone. The rearrangement links TRBV11-2 to TRBJ1-3; no reliable D call. The V gene's germline CDR1 is SGHAT and CDR2 FQNNGV. This CDR3 has 16 residues. V gave up 0 bases and J gave up 0 bases, with 9 bases separating them. The CDR3 is CASSLDSPSSGNTIYF. The CDR3 nucleotides are TGTGCCAGCAGCTTAGATAGCCCGTCCTCTGGAAACACCATATATTTT.

This chain connects TRBV19 to TRBJ2-1, with 12 bases aligning to TRBD2. The CDR3 contains 16 residues. V lost 5 bases to trimming and J lost 3 bases; unmatched junction nucleotides: 5. In germline, CDR1 is LNHDA, CDR2 SQIVND (reference sequence). CDR3: CASSARTSGVYNEQFF. The CDR3, as DNA: TGTGCCAGTAGTGCTCGGACTAGCGGGGTCTACAATGAGCAGTTCTTC.

V usage is TRBV10-2 and J usage is TRBJ1-5; D is undetermined. Germline V lookup: CDR1 WSHSY, CDR2 SAAADI. The V end was cut by 4 bases, the J end by 1 base, with 11 bases between. This CDR3 comprises 15 residues. CDR3 in amino acids: CASSAAGVSNQPQHF. The CDR3 DNA reads TGCGCCAGCAGTGCCGCCGGGGTAAGCAATCAGCCCCAGCATTTT.